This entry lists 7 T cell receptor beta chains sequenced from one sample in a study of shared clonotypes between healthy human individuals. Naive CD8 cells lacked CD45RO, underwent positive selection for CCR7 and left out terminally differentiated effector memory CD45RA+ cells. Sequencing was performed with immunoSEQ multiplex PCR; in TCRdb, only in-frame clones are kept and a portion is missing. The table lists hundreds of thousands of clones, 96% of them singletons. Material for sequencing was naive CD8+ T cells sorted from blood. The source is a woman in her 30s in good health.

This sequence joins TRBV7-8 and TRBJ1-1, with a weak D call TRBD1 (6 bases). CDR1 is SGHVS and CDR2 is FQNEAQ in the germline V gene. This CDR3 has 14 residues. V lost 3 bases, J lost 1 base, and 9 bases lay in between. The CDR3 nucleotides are TGTGCCAGCAGCTTCGGGGGGGCGAACACTGAAGCTTTCTTT. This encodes CASSFGGANTEAFF.

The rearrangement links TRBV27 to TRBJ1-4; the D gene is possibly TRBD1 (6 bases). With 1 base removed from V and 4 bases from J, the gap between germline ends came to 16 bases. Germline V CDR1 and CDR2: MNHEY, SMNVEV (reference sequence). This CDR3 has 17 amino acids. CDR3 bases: TGTGCCAGCAGTTTATTCTCCGGACAGTTCAGTAATGAAAAACTGTTTTTT. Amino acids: CASSLFSGQFSNEKLFF.

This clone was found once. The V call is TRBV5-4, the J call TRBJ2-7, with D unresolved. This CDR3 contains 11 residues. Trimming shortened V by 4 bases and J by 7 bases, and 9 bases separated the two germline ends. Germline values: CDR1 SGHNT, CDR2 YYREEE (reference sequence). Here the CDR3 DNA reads TGTGCCAGCAGCCACCTAAAGGAGCAGTACTTC. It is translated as CASSHLKEQYF.

This chain's CDR3 is CASSLSGGANVLTF. CDR3 coding DNA: TGTGCCAGCAGTTTATCAGGTGGGGCCAACGTCCTGACTTTC. This sequence joins TRBV27 and TRBJ2-6; no reliable D call. The ends were cut back, 0 bases at V and 3 bases at J, with 3 bases in the middle. CDR1 and CDR2 (germline): MNHEY, SMNVEV (reference sequence). The CDR3 spans 14 residues.

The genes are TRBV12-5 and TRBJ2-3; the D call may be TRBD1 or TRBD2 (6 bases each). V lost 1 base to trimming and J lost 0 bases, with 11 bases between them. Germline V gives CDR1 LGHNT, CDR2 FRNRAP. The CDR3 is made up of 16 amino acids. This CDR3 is CASGLGGTISTDTQYF. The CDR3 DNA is TGTGCTAGTGGTTTGGGCGGGACAATCAGCACAGATACGCAGTATTTT.

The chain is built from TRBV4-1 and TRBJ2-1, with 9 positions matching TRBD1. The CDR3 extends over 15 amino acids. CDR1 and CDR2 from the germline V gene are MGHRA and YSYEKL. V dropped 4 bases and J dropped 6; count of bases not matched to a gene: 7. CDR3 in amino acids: CASSPPGQGINEQFF. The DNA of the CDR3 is TGCGCCAGCAGCCCACCGGGACAGGGTATCAATGAGCAGTTCTTC.

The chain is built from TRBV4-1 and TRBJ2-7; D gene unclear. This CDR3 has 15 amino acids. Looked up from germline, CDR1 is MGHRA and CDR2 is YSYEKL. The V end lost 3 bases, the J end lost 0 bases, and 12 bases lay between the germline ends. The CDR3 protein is CASSHRHASSYEQYF. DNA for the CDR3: TGCGCCAGCAGCCACCGGCATGCCTCCTCCTACGAGCAGTACTTC.